This entry concerns a single T cell receptor (beta chain). This sample is part of a study of blood T cell repertoires in COVID-19. Study summary: Nucleic acid was either cDNA or gDNA, and it came from T cells, B-cell-depleted T cells, or PBMCs.

Sequencing was performed with immunoSEQ multiplex PCR; in TCRdb, only in-frame clones are kept and a portion is missing. The table includes a few hundred thousand clones, approximately 85% detected once. Recovered status applied to Cohort 3 donors who had two consecutive negative PCRs. It also applied to those with clearance or with symptom resolution. With 7 bases removed from V and 0 bases from J, the gap between germline ends came to 16 bases. The CDR3 totals 15 residues. CDR1 SGHKS and CDR2 YYEKEE come from the germline V gene (reference sequence). This TCR derives from a woman in her 30s who had recovered from COVID-19. Material for sequencing was PBMCs or T cells enriched from blood (not recorded which). This chain links TRBV5-5 with TRBJ1-1, with a possible D match to TRBD1 (5 bases). DNA for the CDR3: TGTGCCAGCCGACCTTATCAGGGCGTGAACACTGAAGCTTTCTTT. It translates to CASRPYQGVNTEAFF.